The 25 T cell receptor beta chains in this list originate from one sample, sequenced in a study of human T cells and chemical hapten exposure. Each CDR3 protein gets one entry after TCRdb re-called the RACE reads with MiXCR. The top ten hold about 2% of the sample, which has tens of thousands of distinct CDR3 sequences, 10% to 13% seen once. Time point noted: patch test 1, 2 weeks after DPC sensitization. The treatment denotes: therapeutic diphenylcyclopropenone sensitization with weekly scalp DPC. Sequencing was performed on whole blood, taken in connection with sensitization to the hapten diphenylcyclopropenone (DPC). Every receptor here comes from a man aged 35-49 years with alopecia areata. Some clones in this sample may be carry-over from other donors' samples.

This clonotype has just a few counts. This chain links TRBV11-3 with TRBJ2-5; D possibly corresponds to TRBD1 (5 bases). This CDR3 is 14 amino acids long. Germline V lookup: CDR1 SGHNT, CDR2 YENEEA. The V end lost 3 bases, the J end lost 3 bases, and 11 bases lay between the germline ends. CDR3 loop: CASSLEGVEETQYF. The CDR3 coding sequence is TGTGCCAGCAGCTTGGAAGGGGTAGAAGAGACCCAGTACTTC. The full variable domain, completed using reference TRBV11-3 and TRBJ2-5, is EAGVVQSPRYKIIEKKQPVAFWCNPISGHNTLYWYLQNLGQGPELLIRYENEEAVDDSQLPKDRFSAERLKGVDSTLKIQPAELGDSAVYLCASSLEGVEETQYFGPGTRLLVL.

This clonotype was recorded a few times. This chain connects TRBV6-2 or TRBV6-3 to TRBJ2-3; no reliable D call. Germline loops: CDR1 MNHEY, CDR2 SVGEGT. V lost 6 bases and J lost 4, with 23 bases in between. The length of the CDR3 is 17 residues. The CDR3, as DNA: TGTGCCAGCAGCCTCTCCCCGGGTAGCCCGCCCCCAGATACGCAGTATTTT. As protein: CASSLSPGSPPPDTQYF.

This clonotype was picked up a small number of times. The chain has TRBV7-2 and TRBJ1-1; D is undetermined. Germline V CDR1 and CDR2: SGHTA, FQGNSA. The germline V and J ends were trimmed by 1 base and 1 base, with 10 bases remaining between them. The CDR3 contains 15 residues. DNA for the CDR3: TGTGCCAGCAGCTTAGTAGGGCACAGGAACACTGAAGCTTTCTTT. It encodes CASSLVGHRNTEAFF.

V is TRBV6-6 and J is TRBJ2-1; D perhaps matches TRBD1 (5 bases). The germline gives CDR1 MNHNY, CDR2 SVGAGI (reference sequence). V shed 5 bases and J shed 8 bases, with 16 bases lying between them. The CDR3 contains 14 residues. The CDR3 sequence: CASSTTGIGDEQFF. Written as DNA, the CDR3 is TGTGCCAGCAGTACAACAGGCATTGGGGATGAGCAGTTCTTC.

This clonotype was counted between two and nine times. This chain uses TRBV10-3 with TRBJ2-3; 9 bases map to TRBD2. The CDR3 loop spans 14 amino acids. The V and J ends lost 1 base and 4 bases, in that order; junction bases with no gene match: 0. From germline, CDR1 is ENHRY and CDR2 SYGVKD. CDR3 region: CAISELAGADTQYF. CDR3 nucleotide sequence: TGTGCCATCAGTGAGTTAGCGGGGGCAGATACGCAGTATTTT.

This CDR3 reads CSASPGAGPPETQYF. In DNA form, the CDR3 reads TGCAGTGCTAGCCCGGGAGCGGGTCCCCCGGAGACCCAGTACTTC. The chain carries TRBV20-1 and TRBJ2-5; TRBD2 is a possible D gene (6 bases). Per the germline V gene, CDR1 is DFQATT and CDR2 is SNEGSKA (reference sequence). The CDR3 is 15 residues long. Between the trimmed V and J ends, which lost 3 bases and 5 bases, there was a span of 19 bases.

This clonotype was picked up many times. The chain has TRBV4-3 and TRBJ2-5, with a weak D call TRBD1 (6 bases). This CDR3 contains 14 residues. Germline V gene sequence: CDR1 LGHNA, CDR2 YSLEER. Trimming cost V 0 bases and J 7 bases, with 12 bases left between them. The CDR3 loop reads CASSQDKLQGTQYF. In DNA form, the CDR3 reads TGCGCCAGCAGCCAAGATAAACTACAGGGGACCCAGTACTTC.

CDR3 region: CASSRPSQETQYF. CDR3 in DNA: TGTGCCAGCAGTCGACCCTCCCAAGAGACCCAGTACTTC. The rearrangement joins TRBV28 to TRBJ2-5; unclear D gene. Trimming stripped 5 bases from V and 1 base from J, with 8 bases between. The V gene's germline CDR1 is MDHEN and CDR2 SYDVKM. The CDR3 covers 13 residues.

The CDR3 DNA reads TGTGCCAGCAGCTATGCAGGGTTCCAAGAGACCCAGTACTTC. It yields the protein CASSYAGFQETQYF. This chain uses TRBV9 with TRBJ2-5; the D gene is possibly TRBD1 (5 bases). V lost 4 bases to trimming and J lost 1 base, with 11 bases between them. This CDR3 spans 14 amino acids. Germline-derived CDR1 and CDR2 are SGDLS and YYNGEE.

This clonotype has only a few counts. The chain links TRBV7-9 to TRBJ2-7, with D perhaps matching TRBD2 (6 bases). Germline CDR1 and CDR2: SEHNR and FQNEAQ (reference sequence). The V end lost 3 bases, the J end lost 7 bases, and 13 bases lay between the germline ends. The CDR3 sequence is 13 residues long. The CDR3 region has the DNA TGTGCCAGCAGCTTCTCGACGGGGGAAGAGCAGTACTTC. Translated: CASSFSTGEEQYF.

This clonotype came up a few times. This sequence joins TRBV14 and TRBJ1-1; no reliable D call. This CDR3 has 13 residues. V was trimmed by 9 bases and J by 8 bases, leaving 19 bases between them. From germline, CDR1 is SGHDN and CDR2 FVKESK. CDR3 bases: TGTGCCAGTACCTGGGAGGGCCGAAGCGAAGCTTTCTTT. Protein: CASTWEGRSEAFF.

The chain couples TRBV28 to TRBJ2-7; D is ambiguous. Deletions cut 6 bases from V and 0 bases from J, with 12 bases between. The CDR3 is 14 residues long. Germline V CDR1 and CDR2: MDHEN, SYDVKM. CDR3 sequence (DNA): TGTGCCAGCAGGAACCCGTGGAGCTCCTACGAGCAGTACTTC. Its protein product is CASRNPWSSYEQYF.

The DNA for the CDR3 is TGTGCCACCAGCAGGAGGGGACTAGCGGGAGAAATTTCCGGTGAGCAGTTCTTC. It is translated as CATSRRGLAGEISGEQFF. The chain is built from TRBV15 and TRBJ2-1, with TRBD2 matching over 14 bases. Trimming at V came to 3 bases and at J to 9 bases, leaving 13 bases not matched to a gene. Per the germline V gene, CDR1 is LNHNV and CDR2 is YYDKDF (reference sequence). This CDR3 comprises 18 residues.

This clonotype occurred many times. The J gene is TRBJ2-5, the V gene TRBV6-2 or TRBV6-3; D unclear. Trimming pared 0 bases from V and 4 bases from J, leaving 12 bases between. Per germline, CDR1 MNHEY and CDR2 SVGEGT. The CDR3 extends over 15 amino acids. The CDR3 region has the DNA TGTGCCAGCAGTTACTCGTGGGTTGAGTCAGAGACCCAGTACTTC. It encodes CASSYSWVESETQYF.

The chain employs TRBV6-5 and TRBJ2-3; unclear D gene. The V gene lost 7 bases and the J gene lost 4 bases, with 9 bases spanning the gap. This CDR3 is 12 amino acids long. Germline values: CDR1 MNHEY, CDR2 SVGAGI. For the CDR3, the DNA is TGTGCCAGCACTTCCGCCGCAGATACGCAGTATTTT. This gives the protein CASTSAADTQYF.

The V and J genes are TRBV5-1 and TRBJ2-3; D gene uncertain. The CDR3 is 14 amino acids. Germline V gene lookup returns CDR1 SGHRS and CDR2 YFSETQ. Trimming stripped 2 bases from V and 2 bases from J, with 9 bases between. This CDR3 reads CASSFQSATDTQYF. CDR3 coding DNA: TGCGCCAGCAGCTTCCAGAGCGCCACAGATACGCAGTATTTT.

This clonotype showed up just a few times. The V call is TRBV10-3, the J call TRBJ2-7; TRBD1 aligns across 10 bases. Germline CDR1 ENHRY, CDR2 SYGVKD. Trimming at V came to 3 bases and at J to 5 bases, leaving 1 base not matched to a gene. CDR3 length: 13 amino acids. This CDR3 is CAISDGTGDEQYV. The CDR3, as DNA: TGTGCCATCAGTGACGGGACAGGGGACGAGCAGTACGTC.

This clonotype was detected only a few times. The gene calls are TRBV6-5 and TRBJ1-1; possibly TRBD1 for D (5 bases). There are 15 residues in the CDR3. The germline V and J ends were trimmed by 6 bases and 0 bases, with 14 bases remaining between them. Germline CDR1 reads MNHEY; CDR2 reads SVGAGI. The CDR3 here is CASRGVGLLNTEAFF. DNA of the CDR3: TGTGCCAGCAGGGGGGTAGGGCTTCTGAACACTGAAGCTTTCTTT.

This clonotype occurred many times. V gene TRBV28 combines with J gene TRBJ1-2; 10 bases are a match to TRBD1. V lost 4 bases, J lost 4 bases, and 6 bases stayed unmatched. Germline V lookup: CDR1 MDHEN, CDR2 SYDVKM. This CDR3 is 15 amino acids long. The CDR3 DNA reads as TGTGCCAGCAGTTCCGTCGGGGACAGGGGCTATGGCTACACCTTC. Its translation: CASSSVGDRGYGYTF.

The chain couples TRBV5-1 to TRBJ2-2; no definite D call. Germline V gene sequence: CDR1 SGHRS, CDR2 YFSETQ. The V and J ends lost 1 base and 1 base respectively, with 8 bases between them. The CDR3 loop spans 15 amino acids. CDR3 sequence (DNA): TGCGCCAGCAGCTTGTTAGACGGGAACACCGGGGAGCTGTTTTTT. This codes for CASSLLDGNTGELFF.

This clonotype was recorded many times. The chain combines TRBV4-3 with TRBJ1-1; D gene uncertain. The V gene lost 0 bases and the J gene lost 10 bases, with 12 bases spanning the gap. The germline V gene has CDR1 LGHNA and CDR2 YSLEER. The CDR3 has 13 residues. CDR3 bases: TGCGCCAGCAGCCAAGAATTACGAACGGCAGCTTTCTTT. As protein: CASSQELRTAAFF.

The table lists this clonotype with a few counts. CDR3 loop: CASSTGPPGNTIYF. The DNA for the CDR3 is TGTGCCAGCAGTACAGGGCCGCCTGGAAACACCATATATTTT. This rearrangement joins TRBV6-5 to TRBJ1-3; weak D call: TRBD1 (6 bases). This CDR3 region has 14 residues. The germline V and J ends were trimmed by 5 bases and 2 bases, with 10 bases remaining between them. Germline lookup yields CDR1 MNHEY and CDR2 SVGAGI.

V usage is TRBV4-1 and J usage is TRBJ2-7; 15 nucleotides agree with TRBD2. J gave up 4 bases and V 4 bases, and 8 bases lay outside the gene matches. Per the germline V gene, CDR1 is MGHRA and CDR2 is YSYEKL. The CDR3 covers 17 residues. The CDR3 nucleotides read TGCGCCAGCAGCCGAGGACTAGCGGGAGGGCCGGCTTACGAGCAGTACGTC. Its protein product is CASSRGLAGGPAYEQYV.

Many counts were recorded for this clonotype. V gene TRBV7-3 combines with J gene TRBJ2-3; D gene uncertain. The CDR3 has 15 amino acids. V was clipped by 4 bases and J by 2 bases, with 13 bases between them. The germline V gene has CDR1 SGHTA and CDR2 FQGTGA. The CDR3 nucleotides read TGTGCCAGCAGCTCTAACTCCCCCCCCACAGATACGCAGTATTTT. Residues: CASSSNSPPTDTQYF.

This chain connects TRBV20-1 to TRBJ1-5, with D hard to call. CDR3 length: 13 residues. The ends were cut back, 3 bases at V and 3 bases at J, with 9 bases in the middle. The V gene's germline CDR1 is DFQATT and CDR2 SNEGSKA (reference sequence). DNA of the CDR3: TGCAGTGCTAGTGGGTCGGCCAATCAGCCCCAGCATTTT. Translating gives CSASGSANQPQHF.